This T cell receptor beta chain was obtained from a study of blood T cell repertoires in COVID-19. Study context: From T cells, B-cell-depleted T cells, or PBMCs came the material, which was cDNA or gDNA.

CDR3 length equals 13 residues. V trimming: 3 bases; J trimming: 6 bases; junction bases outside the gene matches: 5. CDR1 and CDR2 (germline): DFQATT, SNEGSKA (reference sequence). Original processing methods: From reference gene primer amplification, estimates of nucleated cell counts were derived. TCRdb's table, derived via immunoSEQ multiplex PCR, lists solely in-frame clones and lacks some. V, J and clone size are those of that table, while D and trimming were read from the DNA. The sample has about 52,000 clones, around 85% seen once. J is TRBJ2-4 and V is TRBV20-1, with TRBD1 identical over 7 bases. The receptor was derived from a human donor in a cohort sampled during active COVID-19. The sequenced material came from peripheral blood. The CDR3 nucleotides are TGCAGTGCTAGTCCAGGGGGTGGAAACATTCAGTACTTC. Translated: CSASPGGGNIQYF.